The 9 T cell receptor beta chains reported below all come from one sample, sequenced in a study of blood T cells in healthy people across ages. Sample-barcoded 5' priming and a J-beta primer mix drove a second PCR of roughly 6 to 12 cycles. TCRdb itself ran the 5' RACE reads through MiXCR, one entry per CDR3 protein. The table includes some 1.5 million distinct CDR3 sequences, 35% to 45% detected once. Source material: blood. These receptors were obtained from a woman between 18 and 29 years old in good health.

This clonotype has more than one count but fewer than ten. CDR3 amino acids: CASSSETGEKDTQYF. The CDR3 DNA reads as TGTGCCAGCAGTTCCGAGACAGGGGAGAAAGATACGCAGTATTTT. The V call is TRBV12-3 or TRBV12-4, the J call TRBJ2-3, with TRBD1 matching 8 bases. The CDR3 covers 15 residues. Germline trimming cut 4 bases from V and 5 bases from J; bases unmatched to any gene: 8.

This clonotype was found a few times. The V gene is TRBV4-3, the J gene TRBJ2-1; 8 bases line up with TRBD1. CDR3 size: 18 residues. Per germline, CDR1 LGHNA and CDR2 YSLEER. V lost 4 bases to trimming and J lost 1 base; unmatched junction nucleotides: 12. In DNA, the CDR3 is TGCGCCAGCAGCCCGGACAGGGTTTTAGGTATGTCCTACAATGAGCAGTTCTTC. Amino acids: CASSPDRVLGMSYNEQFF.

This rearrangement joins TRBV28 to TRBJ2-1, with D possibly being TRBD1 (7 bases). Trimming pared 7 bases from V and 5 bases from J, leaving 18 bases between. This CDR3 is built from 15 residues. Looked up from germline, CDR1 is MDHEN and CDR2 is SYDVKM. CDR3 loop: CASTPRGVINNEQFF. CDR3 DNA sequence: TGTGCCAGCACCCCCAGGGGGGTGATTAACAATGAGCAGTTCTTC.

J is TRBJ1-3 and V is TRBV20-1, with 7 bases aligning to TRBD1. Germline V CDR1 and CDR2: DFQATT, SNEGSKA (reference sequence). J was trimmed by 0 bases and V by 1 base; bases with no gene match: 0. CDR3 length: 14 amino acids. This CDR3 is CSARGTGSGNTIYF. The CDR3 bases are TGCAGTGCTAGAGGGACAGGCTCTGGAAACACCATATATTTT.

This clonotype was detected many times. The CDR3 is CSVGTSGDYNEQYF. The CDR3 bases are TGCAGCGTTGGTACTAGCGGGGACTACAATGAGCAGTACTTC. The chain uses TRBV29-1 and TRBJ2-7, with TRBD2 matching over 10 bases. CDR1 and CDR2 from the germline V gene are SQVTM and ANQGSEA. With 4 bases clipped from V and 7 bases from J, the junction kept 10 bases outside the gene matches. The CDR3 runs to 14 residues.

This clonotype was observed a handful of times. This chain links TRBV25-1 with TRBJ1-6; D ambiguous. Germline CDR1 reads MGHDK; CDR2 reads SYGVNS. V was clipped by 7 bases and J by 9 bases, with 13 bases between them. The CDR3 covers 13 residues. The CDR3 nucleotides are TGTGCCAGCACGGTAGGACGTGGTTCACCCCTCCACTTT. Translated: CASTVGRGSPLHF.

This chain joins TRBV28 and TRBJ2-7; unclear D gene. Germline V gene data show CDR1 as MDHEN and CDR2 as SYDVKM. This CDR3 spans 12 amino acids. Trimming pared 6 bases from V and 6 bases from J, leaving 12 bases between. The CDR3 loop is CASSTRSTEQYF. As DNA, the CDR3 is TGTGCCAGCAGCACGCGATCAACCGAGCAGTACTTC.

This chain uses TRBV29-1 with TRBJ2-7; D is possibly TRBD1 (5 bases). V shed 5 bases and J shed 3 bases, with 11 bases lying between them. There are 12 residues in the CDR3. CDR1 and CDR2 from the germline V gene are SQVTM and ANQGSEA. The DNA of the CDR3 is TGCAGCGTTCTCGGACACCTCTACGAGCAGTACTTC. Amino acid sequence: CSVLGHLYEQYF.

Comments on this clonotype: One junction end does not reproduce the germline sequence, and a read error may be involved. CDR3 region: CANSPTSYSNEQFF. CDR3 in DNA: TGTGCCAACAGCCCGACGAGTTATTCCAATGAGCAGTTCTTC. The V and J genes are TRBV11-3 and TRBJ2-1; D call uncertain. Germline values: CDR1 SGHNT, CDR2 YENEEA. CDR3 length: 14 amino acids.